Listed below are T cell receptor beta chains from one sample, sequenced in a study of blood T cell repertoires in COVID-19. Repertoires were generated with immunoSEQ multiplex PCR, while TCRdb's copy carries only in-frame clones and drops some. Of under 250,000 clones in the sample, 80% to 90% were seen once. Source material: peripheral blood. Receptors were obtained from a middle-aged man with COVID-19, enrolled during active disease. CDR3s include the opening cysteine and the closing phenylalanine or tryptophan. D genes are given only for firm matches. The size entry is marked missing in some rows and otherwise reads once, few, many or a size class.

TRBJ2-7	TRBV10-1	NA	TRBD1	CASSESIDRGTYEQYF	TGCGCCAGCAGTGAGTCAATTGACAGGGGGACCTACGAGCAGTACTTC
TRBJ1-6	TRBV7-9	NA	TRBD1	CASTVLGQGDNSPLHF	TGTGCCAGCACCGTCCTGGGACAGGGGGATAATTCACCCCTCCACTTT
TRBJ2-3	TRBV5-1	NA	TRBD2	CASSGGVTSGTADTQYF	TGCGCCAGCAGCGGGGGTGTAACTAGCGGGACTGCAGATACGCAGTATTTT
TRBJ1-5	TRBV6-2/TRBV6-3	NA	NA	CASSSGGGREVRQPQHF	TGTGCCAGCAGTTCCGGAGGAGGGCGAGAGGTCCGTCAGCCCCAGCATTTT
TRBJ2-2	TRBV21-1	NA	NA	CASSKTNRDRATGELFF	TGTGCCAGCAGCAAGACAAACCGGGACAGGGCGACCGGGGAGCTGTTTTTT
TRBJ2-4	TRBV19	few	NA	CASSIGQGRAKNIQYF	TGTGCCAGTAGTATAGGCCAGGGTAGGGCCAAAAACATTCAGTACTTC
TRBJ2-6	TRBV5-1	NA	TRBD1	CASSPAGGQSFSGANVLTF	TGCGCCAGCAGCCCGGCTGGGGGACAGTCATTCTCTGGGGCCAACGTCCTGACTTTC
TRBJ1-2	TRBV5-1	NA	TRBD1	CASSLRGQGKYGYTF	TGCGCCAGCAGCCTTAGGGGGCAGGGAAAATATGGCTACACCTTC
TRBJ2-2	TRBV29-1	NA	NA	CVAQGGPGELFF	TGCGTAGCACAGGGAGGGCCCGGGGAGCTGTTTTTT
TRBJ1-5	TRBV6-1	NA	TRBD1	CASSGVEGTGNQPQHF	TGTGCCAGCAGTGGTGTTGAGGGGACAGGCAATCAGCCCCAGCATTTT
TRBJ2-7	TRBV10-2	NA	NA	CASSEPTKTYEQYF	TGCGCCAGCAGTGAACCTACCAAAACTTACGAGCAGTACTTC
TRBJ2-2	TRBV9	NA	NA	CASSVGWEVDRDGELFF	TGTGCCAGCAGCGTAGGGTGGGAGGTTGATCGGGACGGGGAGCTGTTTTTT
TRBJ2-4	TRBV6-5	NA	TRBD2	CASSPGLEMDIQYF	TGTGCCAGCAGTCCCGGACTAGAAATGGACATTCAGTACTTC
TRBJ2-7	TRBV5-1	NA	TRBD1	CASSLVGGTGFYEQYF	TGCGCCAGCAGCTTGGTAGGGGGGACAGGGTTCTACGAGCAGTACTTC
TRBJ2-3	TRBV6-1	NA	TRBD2	CASSEPLIAGRTDTQYF	TGTGCCAGCAGTGAACCCTTGATAGCGGGGCGCACAGATACGCAGTATTTT
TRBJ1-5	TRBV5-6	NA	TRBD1	CASSLNRGTSNQPQHF	TGTGCCAGCAGCTTAAACAGGGGAACAAGCAATCAGCCCCAGCATTTT
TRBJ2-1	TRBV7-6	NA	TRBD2	CASSFKGLASYNEQFF	TGTGCCAGCAGCTTCAAGGGACTAGCCTCCTACAATGAGCAGTTCTTC
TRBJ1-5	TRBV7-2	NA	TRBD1	CASSLRQGEQPQHF	TGTGCCAGCAGCCTACGACAGGGGGAACAGCCCCAGCATTTT
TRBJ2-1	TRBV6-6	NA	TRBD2	CASSSLAGVEQFF	TGTGCCAGCAGTTCCTTAGCGGGAGTTGAGCAGTTCTTC
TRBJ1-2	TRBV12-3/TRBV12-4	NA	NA	CASSPGIYGYTF	TGTGCCAGCAGCCCAGGGATCTATGGCTACACCTTC
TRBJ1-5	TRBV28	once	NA	CASSLVQGGGNQPQHF	TGTGCCAGCAGTTTAGTCCAAGGGGGAGGCAATCAGCCCCAGCATTTT
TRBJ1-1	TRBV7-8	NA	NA	CASSLQSTGMNTEAFF	TGTGCCAGCAGCCTCCAATCGACAGGCATGAACACTGAAGCTTTCTTT
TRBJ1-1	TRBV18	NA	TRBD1	CASSPPGQGWYTEAFF	TGTGCCAGCTCACCACCGGGACAGGGATGGTACACTGAAGCTTTCTTT
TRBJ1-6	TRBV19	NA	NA	CASSENRNSPLHF	TGTGCCAGCTCAGAAAACCGTAATTCACCCCTCCACTTT
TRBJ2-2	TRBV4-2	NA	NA	CASSPFAGGELFF	TGTGCCAGCAGCCCTTTTGCGGGCGGGGAGCTGTTTTTT
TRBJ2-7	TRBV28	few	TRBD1	CASSSGQGPTYEQYF	TGTGCCAGCAGTTCAGGACAGGGGCCAACCTACGAGCAGTACTTC
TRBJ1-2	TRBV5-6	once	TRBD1	CASRPLDREDGYTF	TGTGCCAGCAGGCCGCTGGACAGGGAGGATGGCTACACCTTC
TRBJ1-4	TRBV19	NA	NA	CASSIPRGHEEEKLFF	TGTGCCAGTAGTATACCCAGGGGCCATGAGGAGGAAAAACTGTTTTTT
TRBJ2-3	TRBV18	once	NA	CASSPLGEQNTDTQYF	TGTGCCAGCTCACCACTCGGGGAGCAGAACACAGATACGCAGTATTTT
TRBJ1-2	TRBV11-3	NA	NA	CASSLGRQEYGYTF	TGTGCCAGCAGCTTAGGCAGACAAGAGTATGGCTACACCTTC
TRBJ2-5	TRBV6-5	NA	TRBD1	CASSYRGQGETQYF	TGTGCCAGCAGTTACCGGGGACAGGGAGAGACCCAGTACTTC
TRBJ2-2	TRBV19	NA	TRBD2	CASSLSGGASGELFF	TGTGCCAGTAGTTTGAGCGGGGGGGCCTCCGGGGAGCTGTTTTTT
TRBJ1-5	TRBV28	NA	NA	CATEVGGRNQPQHF	TGTGCCACCGAGGTGGGAGGGCGCAATCAGCCCCAGCATTTT
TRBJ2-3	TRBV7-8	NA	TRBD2	CASSLVLGLAGGDTQYF	TGTGCCAGCAGCTTAGTTCTCGGGCTAGCGGGGGGTGATACGCAGTATTTT
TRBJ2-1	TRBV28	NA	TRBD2	CASRVPIAGGYNEQFF	TGTGCCAGCAGAGTCCCTATAGCGGGGGGCTACAATGAGCAGTTCTTC
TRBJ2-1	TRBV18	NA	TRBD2	CASSPGLAVGDEQFF	TGTGCCAGCTCACCCGGACTAGCGGTGGGGGATGAGCAGTTCTTC
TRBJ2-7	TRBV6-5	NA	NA	CASQDAYEQYF	TGTGCCAGCCAGGATGCCTACGAGCAGTACTTC
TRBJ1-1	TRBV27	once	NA	CASSLSSGYVTEAFF	TGTGCCAGCAGTTTATCATCAGGGTACGTGACTGAAGCTTTCTTT
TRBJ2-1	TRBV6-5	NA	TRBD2	CASSSRGGNLNEQFF	TGTGCCAGCAGTTCCCGGGGGGGGAATCTCAATGAGCAGTTCTTC
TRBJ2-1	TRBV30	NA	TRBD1	CAWGRDSSYNEQFF	TGTGCCTGGGGACGGGACAGCTCCTACAATGAGCAGTTCTTC
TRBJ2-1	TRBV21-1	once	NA	CASSPGQRFNEQFF	TGTGCCAGCAGTCCGGGACAGAGATTCAATGAGCAGTTCTTC
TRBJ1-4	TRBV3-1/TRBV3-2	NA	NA	CASSQATGEKLFF	TGTGCCAGCAGCCAAGCTACAGGGGAAAAACTGTTTTTT
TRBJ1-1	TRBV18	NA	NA	CASSLRTDLNTEAFF	TGTGCCAGCTCACTGCGGACAGATTTGAACACTGAAGCTTTCTTT
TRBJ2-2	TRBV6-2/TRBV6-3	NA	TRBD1	CASSYLNRGDRNTGELFF	TGTGCCAGCAGTTACCTTAACCGTGGGGACAGGAACACCGGGGAGCTGTTTTTT
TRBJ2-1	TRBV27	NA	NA	CASSWGLRGNEQFF	TGTGCCAGCAGTTGGGGGCTTAGAGGCAATGAGCAGTTCTTC